The 19 T cell receptor beta chains listed next were all sequenced from one sample in a study of spatial heterogeneity in lung cancer. The time point denotes: blood at routine non-recurrence follow-up after resection. TCRdb fed the 5' RACE reads into MiXCR, producing one record per CDR3 protein. In the table there are about 120,000 distinct CDR3 sequences, more than 10% of which are singletons. Sequences were derived from PBMCs, sampled at follow-up. The receptors were gathered from a female donor with early-stage non-small cell lung cancer.

The chain carries TRBV29-1 and TRBJ2-1, with D perhaps TRBD1 (5 bases). CDR1 is SQVTM, CDR2 ANQGSEA, per germline. Between the trimmed V and J ends, which lost 0 bases and 4 bases, there was a span of 10 bases. The CDR3 consists of 14 residues. The CDR3 loop is CSVEEAQAYNEQFF. As DNA, the CDR3 is TGCAGCGTTGAAGAGGCACAGGCATACAATGAGCAGTTCTTC.

Only a few counts were recorded for this clonotype. This chain connects TRBV5-1 to TRBJ2-7, with 16 bases that match TRBD2. The V and J ends lost 3 bases and 4 bases, in that order; junction bases with no gene match: 10. The CDR3 has 18 amino acids. In germline, CDR1 is SGHRS, CDR2 YFSETQ. CDR3 bases: TGCGCCAGCAGCTCGCCCGGGACTAGCGGGAGGGCCGTATACGAGCAGTACTTC. It codes for CASSSPGTSGRAVYEQYF. The full variable domain, its missing parts supplied by reference TRBV5-1 and TRBJ2-7, is KAGVTQTPRYLIKTRGQQVTLSCSPISGHRSVSWYQQTPGQGLQFLFEYFSETQRNKGNFPGRFSGRQFSNSRSEMNVSTLELGDSALYLCASSSPGTSGRAVYEQYFGPGTRLTVT.

This clonotype was counted only a few times. The rearrangement joins TRBV28 to TRBJ2-7; 7 positions agree with TRBD2. J was trimmed by 3 bases and V by 2 bases; bases with no gene match: 7. The CDR3 contains 15 residues. Germline V gene sequence: CDR1 MDHEN, CDR2 SYDVKM. Written as DNA, the CDR3 is TGTGCCAGCAGTTTACGGCGGGAGAGGAGCTACGAGCAGTACTTC. This translates into CASSLRRERSYEQYF.

The chain joins TRBV5-1 to TRBJ1-3, with 7 bases fitting TRBD1. With 3 bases clipped from V and 5 bases from J, the junction kept 5 bases outside the gene matches. The CDR3 extends over 14 amino acids. The germline CDR1 and CDR2 sequences are SGHRS and YFSETQ. CDR3 in DNA: TGCGCCAGCAGCTCGGGACAGATGAGAAACACCATATATTTT. Protein sequence: CASSSGQMRNTIYF.

This chain links TRBV9 with TRBJ2-2; 11 nucleotides agree with TRBD2. The CDR3 is made up of 15 amino acids. The J segment lost 4 bases and the V segment lost 5 bases, leaving 4 bases of the junction unmatched. The germline CDR1 and CDR2 sequences are SGDLS and YYNGEE. The CDR3 loop reads CASRPGLAVTGELFF. CDR3 DNA: TGTGCCAGCAGGCCGGGACTAGCGGTCACCGGGGAGCTGTTTTTT. Full variable domain (outside the CDR3, taken from reference TRBV9 and TRBJ2-2): DSGVTQTPKHLITATGQRVTLRCSPRSGDLSVYWYQQSLDQGLQFLIQYYNGEERAKGNILERFSAQQFPDLHSELNLSSLELGDSALYFCASRPGLAVTGELFFGEGSRLTVL.

In its sample, this clonotype was seen a few times. The chain is built from TRBV27 and TRBJ1-5, with TRBD1 identical over 7 bases. The V gene end was trimmed by 5 bases and the J gene end by 4 bases; junction bases not matched to a gene: 5. Germline V CDR1 and CDR2: MNHEY, SMNVEV (reference sequence). The CDR3 has 14 amino acids. The CDR3 sequence: CASSPGTVNQPQHF. The CDR3 DNA sequence: TGTGCCAGCAGTCCGGGGACAGTTAATCAGCCCCAGCATTTT.

This sequence joins TRBV5-1 and TRBJ2-5, with D maybe TRBD1 (5 bases). V lost 4 bases and J lost 1, with 17 bases in between. CDR3 length: 16 residues. The germline CDR1 and CDR2 sequences are SGHRS and YFSETQ. CDR3 sequence (DNA): TGCGCCAGCAGCAATCCTCAGGGAATGGCCCAAGAGACCCAGTACTTC. The encoded protein is CASSNPQGMAQETQYF.

This clonotype showed up many times. The CDR3 DNA follows: TGCAGCGTTGAACGAGGCGAAAAACTGTTTTTT. It is translated as CSVERGEKLFF. The V and J genes are TRBV29-1 and TRBJ1-4; D is unresolved. Looked up from germline, CDR1 is SQVTM and CDR2 is ANQGSEA. CDR3 size: 11 residues. Trimming took off 2 bases at V and 8 bases at J, with 6 bases between the two ends.

This clonotype was counted ten times or more. The chain couples TRBV7-8 to TRBJ2-3; no definite D call. CDR1 and CDR2 from the germline V gene are SGHVS and FQNEAQ. The CDR3 is made up of 14 amino acids. With 1 base removed from V and 0 bases from J, the gap between germline ends came to 5 bases. DNA of the CDR3: TGTGCCAGCAGCTTAGGACTCAGCACAGATACGCAGTATTTT. Amino acid sequence: CASSLGLSTDTQYF.

The chain couples TRBV29-1 to TRBJ2-7; 10 positions match TRBD2. Looked up from germline, CDR1 is SQVTM and CDR2 is ANQGSEA. The CDR3 sequence is 14 residues long. J lost 6 bases, V lost 5 bases, and 10 bases had no gene match. CDR3 in amino acids: CSVSSGSFRGEQYF. CDR3 DNA: TGCAGCGTTTCTAGCGGGAGTTTTAGAGGCGAGCAGTACTTC.

V is TRBV20-1 and J is TRBJ1-1; D uncertain. CDR1 and CDR2 (germline): DFQATT, SNEGSKA (reference sequence). Trimming took 0 bases from V and 5 from J, leaving 10 bases between them. This CDR3 is 13 amino acids long. The CDR3 sequence is CSARDPGRTEAFF. CDR3 sequence (DNA): TGCAGTGCTAGAGATCCGGGAAGGACTGAAGCTTTCTTT.

This clonotype was detected a few times. The chain links TRBV4-2 to TRBJ2-1; D may be TRBD1 (6 bases). Trimming removed 4 bases at V and 6 bases at J, with 16 bases between. The CDR3 is 15 residues long. CDR1 and CDR2 from the germline V gene are LGHNA and YNFKEQ. The CDR3 region has the DNA TGTGCCAGCAGCCGGGATGGACAGCAAAGCAATGAGCAGTTCTTC. Translating it yields CASSRDGQQSNEQFF.

This clonotype was seen only a few times. V is TRBV24-1 and J is TRBJ2-1, with 7 bases aligning to TRBD1. Germline-derived CDR1 and CDR2 are KGHDR and SFDVKD. The trim removed 5 bases at V and 8 bases at J, leaving 8 bases unmatched. The CDR3 contains 14 residues. The CDR3 bases are TGTGCCACCAGTGTAACGACAGGGACCGATGAGCAGTTCTTC. Encoded protein: CATSVTTGTDEQFF.

This clonotype was recorded at least ten times. The chain employs TRBV6-2 or TRBV6-3 and TRBJ2-1, with TRBD2 matching over 10 bases. V shed 4 bases and J 3 bases; nucleotides not matched to a gene: 3. In germline, CDR1 is MNHEY, CDR2 SVGEGT. CDR3 length: 15 amino acids. In DNA, the CDR3 is TGTGCCAGCAGTTCGGGACTAGCGAACTACAATGAGCAGTTCTTC. It translates to CASSSGLANYNEQFF.

This chain connects TRBV28 to TRBJ2-7; no firm D call. CDR1 is MDHEN, CDR2 SYDVKM, per germline. The CDR3 is made up of 15 amino acids. The V end was cut by 5 bases, the J end by 3 bases, with 17 bases between. Written as DNA, the CDR3 is TGTGCCAGCAGTCCCCACCGGGCTCTTAACTACGAGCAGTACTTC. Amino acid sequence: CASSPHRALNYEQYF.

Regarding this clonotype: A read error may explain this, as a much larger clone is one base away. The chain combines TRBV3-1 with TRBJ2-1, with 10 bases identical to TRBD2. CDR3 length equals 17 residues. Germline V gene data show CDR1 as LGHDT and CDR2 as YNNKEL (reference sequence). CDR3 residues: CASSLFSGGSSYSEQFF. In DNA form, the CDR3 reads TGTGCCAGCAGTCTTTTTAGCGGGGGGAGCTCCTACAGTGAGCAGTTCTTC.

The table lists this clonotype with a few counts. This rearrangement joins TRBV11-3 to TRBJ2-1, with TRBD2 identical over 10 bases. The CDR3 length is 16 residues. After removal of 5 bases from V and 8 bases from J, the junction contained 12 bases not matched to a gene. In germline, CDR1 is SGHNT, CDR2 YENEEA. CDR3 in DNA: TGTGCCAGCAGCGCAGTACTAGCGGGGAGCAGGTATGAGCAGTTCTTC. Translation: CASSAVLAGSRYEQFF.

This rearrangement joins TRBV20-1 to TRBJ1-4, with TRBD1 identical over 7 bases. J was trimmed by 7 bases and V by 6 bases; bases with no gene match: 11. The germline V gene has CDR1 DFQATT and CDR2 SNEGSKA (reference sequence). This CDR3 has 14 amino acids. The CDR3 sequence: CSANAQGRGEKLFF. The CDR3 DNA reads as TGCAGTGCGAACGCACAGGGGCGGGGTGAAAAACTGTTTTTT.

This clonotype was seen a few times. CDR3 protein: CASSSDFGAYEQYV. For the CDR3, the DNA is TGTGCCAGCAGCTCAGACTTCGGCGCCTACGAGCAGTACGTC. The gene calls are TRBV7-2 and TRBJ2-7; no clear D. This CDR3 is 14 amino acids long. Per germline, CDR1 SGHTA and CDR2 FQGNSA. V lost 4 bases and J lost 2, with 12 bases in between.